This T cell receptor beta chain stems from a study of CD4+ T cells in melanoma. Study-level points and caveats: CD8+ T cell, macrophage and B cell function reportedly correlated with neoantigen-specific CD4+ T cells. In melanoma, neoantigen-specific CD4+ T cells reportedly differed in differentiation state.

Libraries were prepared by immunoSEQ multiplex PCR; TCRdb keeps only in-frame clonotypes and omits some of them. The sample includes tens of thousands of clones, about 72% of them seen just once. Points on this clone: What it recognizes is unknown.

Looked up from germline, CDR1 is SGHRS and CDR2 is YFSETQ. CDR3 size: 15 residues. Deletions cut 4 bases from V and 6 bases from J, with 17 bases between. The chain is built from TRBV5-1 and TRBJ1-5; no clear D gene. Sequenced input: tumor tissue. The sequence was collected from a human donor with melanoma. Written as DNA, the CDR3 is TGCGCCAGCAGCCCGACCGGGAACCCTCTTCAGCCCCAGCATTTT. Its protein product is CASSPTGNPLQPQHF.